This T cell receptor (beta chain) was sequenced during a study of OX40 agonist ivuxolimab in advanced cancers. This clone was seen a single time. Its antigen is not identified. Whole-study results and caveats: With doses of 0.1-3.0 mg/kg, partial responders showed among the lowest clonal expansion.

Generated by immunoSEQ multiplex PCR, the TCRdb table keeps only in-frame clones and is missing some. The table lists roughly 73,000 clones, around 90% of them singletons, with about 2.1% in the top ten. This clonotype was sampled from an adult with an advanced solid tumor such as melanoma, head and neck, liver or kidney cancer. The input for sequencing was CD4+ or CD8+ T cells sorted from blood, taken in a trial of the OX40 agonist ivuxolimab.

The CDR3 sequence: CASSVSLAGRGTQYF. CDR3 in DNA: TGTGCCAGCAGTGTTAGTCTAGCGGGGAGGGGTACGCAGTATTTT. This sequence joins TRBV2 and TRBJ2-3; TRBD2 agrees at 9 bases. V shed 4 bases, J shed 8 bases, and the junction held 10 bases outside the gene matches. This CDR3 region has 15 residues. The germline V gene encodes CDR1 SNHLY and CDR2 FYNNEI.